The 12 T cell receptor beta chains below were found in one sample sequenced in a study of CD8 T cells in ankylosing spondylitis. TCRdb re-derived calls from the 5' RACE reads in MiXCR, one entry per CDR3 protein. Counted here are 36,000 or so distinct CDR3 sequences, 9.5% to 11% occurring once; the ten biggest clones make up roughly 21%. Sequencing input: synovial fluid, either unsorted or a sorted T cell fraction (not recorded which). The receptors originated from a male donor with ankylosing spondylitis.

This clonotype was seen many times. This rearrangement joins TRBV29-1 to TRBJ1-1; no clear D gene. The CDR3 contains 11 residues. Trimming cost V 5 bases and J 5 bases, with 9 bases left between them. Germline CDR1 and CDR2: SQVTM and ANQGSEA. The CDR3 sequence is CSVYDITEAFF. CDR3 DNA sequence: TGCAGCGTTTATGACATTACTGAAGCTTTCTTT. The variable domain in full, completed from reference TRBV29-1 and TRBJ1-1, reads SAVISQKPSRDICQRGTSLTIQCQVDSQVTMMFWYRQQPGQSLTLIATANQGSEATYESGFVIDKFPISRPNLTFSTLTVSNMSPEDSSIYLCSVYDITEAFFGQGTRLTVV.

The gene calls are TRBV20-1 and TRBJ2-3; D remains unclear. Between the trimmed V and J ends, which lost 2 bases and 2 bases, there was a span of 11 bases. Germline CDR1 and CDR2: DFQATT and SNEGSKA (reference sequence). There are 14 residues in the CDR3. CDR3 loop: CSARPLRTTDTQYF. The CDR3 DNA sequence: TGCAGTGCTAGACCCCTGAGGACCACAGATACGCAGTATTTT.

This clonotype was seen ten or more times. This chain links TRBV7-9 with TRBJ1-3, with 10 bases aligning to TRBD1. This CDR3 region has 14 residues. With V trimmed by 4 bases and J by 8 bases, 5 bases remained unmatched. The germline V gene encodes CDR1 SEHNR and CDR2 FQNEAQ (reference sequence). In nucleotides, the CDR3 is TGTGCCAGCAGCTCCAGGACAGGGGGAGACACCATATATTTT. Its protein is CASSSRTGGDTIYF.

This clonotype was observed once. The chain couples TRBV6-2 or TRBV6-3 to TRBJ2-7, with D uncertain. V lost 7 bases to trimming and J lost 0 bases, with 16 bases between them. CDR3 length: 15 amino acids. Germline CDR1 reads MNHEY; CDR2 reads SVGEGT. CDR3 sequence (DNA): TGTGCCAGCACCCCAACTCACAGAAGCTCCTACGAGCAGTACTTC. This encodes CASTPTHRSSYEQYF.

This clonotype has at least ten counts. The CDR3 reads CASSLVWDGYTF. The CDR3 DNA reads TGTGCCAGCAGCTTGGTCTGGGATGGCTACACCTTC. The chain uses TRBV5-6 and TRBJ1-2, with D uncertain. The germline V and J ends were trimmed by 0 bases and 6 bases, with 6 bases remaining between them. This CDR3 comprises 12 residues. Germline-derived CDR1 and CDR2 are SGHDT and YYEEEE.

The genes are TRBV4-2 and TRBJ2-7; D is possibly TRBD1 (6 bases). Germline lookup yields CDR1 LGHNA and CDR2 YNFKEQ. The V end lost 0 bases, the J end lost 4 bases, and 13 bases lay between the germline ends. The CDR3 extends over 15 amino acids. In nucleotides, the CDR3 is TGTGCCAGCAGCCAAGAGAGAGCCGGGACATACGAGCAGTACTTC. Its translation is CASSQERAGTYEQYF.

This clonotype has a count of ten or more. The rearrangement joins TRBV10-2 to TRBJ2-2, with a tentative D call TRBD2 (5 bases). The V end was cut by 6 bases, the J end by 6 bases, with 11 bases between. This CDR3 comprises 13 residues. The germline CDR1 and CDR2 sequences are WSHSY and SAAADI. The CDR3 reads CASRDFTAGELFF. As DNA, the CDR3 is TGCGCCAGCAGGGACTTCACTGCCGGGGAGCTGTTTTTT.

This chain uses TRBV6-5 with TRBJ2-3; TRBD2 aligns across 7 bases. The germline gives CDR1 MNHEY, CDR2 SVGAGI. The CDR3 runs 15 residues. After removal of 4 bases from V and 4 bases from J, the junction contained 8 bases not matched to a gene. The CDR3 loop reads CASSWGGSISDTQYF. For the CDR3, the DNA is TGTGCCAGCAGTTGGGGCGGGAGTATCTCAGATACGCAGTATTTT.

The sample holds one count of this clonotype. The V gene is TRBV28, the J gene TRBJ1-2, with 9 bases identical to TRBD1. Germline V gene lookup returns CDR1 MDHEN and CDR2 SYDVKM. J lost 7 bases, V lost 4 bases, and 4 bases had no gene match. The CDR3 has 13 amino acids. The CDR3 here is CASSSGTGLGYTF. As DNA, the CDR3 is TGTGCCAGCAGTTCCGGGACAGGGCTTGGCTACACCTTC.

There are a few counts of this clonotype. This chain links TRBV25-1 with TRBJ2-7, with 10 bases that match TRBD2. This CDR3 has 13 residues. V lost 6 bases and J lost 6; bases outside the gene matches: 5. The germline gives CDR1 MGHDK, CDR2 SYGVNS. Here the CDR3 DNA reads TGTGCCAGCAGGGGGATAGCGGGAGGCGAGCAGTACTTC. Translation: CASRGIAGGEQYF.

Here the CDR3 DNA reads TGTGCCAGCCAGAGAGACAGAGACTCTGGAAACACCATATATTTT. Its translation: CASQRDRDSGNTIYF. The chain carries TRBV9 and TRBJ1-3; tentatively, D is TRBD1 (5 bases). This CDR3 spans 15 amino acids. V was pared by 7 bases and J by 0 bases, with 14 bases between. Germline V gene lookup returns CDR1 SGDLS and CDR2 YYNGEE.

This clonotype showed up many times. This chain uses TRBV29-1 with TRBJ2-7; 7 nucleotides line up with TRBD2. The germline V gene encodes CDR1 SQVTM and CDR2 ANQGSEA. V was pared by 4 bases and J by 3 bases, with 6 bases of the junction left unmatched. The CDR3 has 13 amino acids. The CDR3 spells CSVVVSGIYEQYF. CDR3 nucleotide sequence: TGCAGCGTTGTGGTGAGCGGGATCTACGAGCAGTACTTC.